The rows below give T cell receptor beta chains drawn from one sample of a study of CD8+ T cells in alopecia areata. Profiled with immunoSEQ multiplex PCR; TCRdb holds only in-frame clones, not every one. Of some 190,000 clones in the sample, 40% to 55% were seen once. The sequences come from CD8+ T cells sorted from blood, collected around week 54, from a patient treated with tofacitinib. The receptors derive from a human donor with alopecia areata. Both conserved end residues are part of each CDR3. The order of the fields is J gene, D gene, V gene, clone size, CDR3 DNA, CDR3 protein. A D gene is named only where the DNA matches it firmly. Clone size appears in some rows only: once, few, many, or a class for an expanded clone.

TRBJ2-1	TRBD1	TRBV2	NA	TGTGCCAGCAGCGGGACAGGGGGCTCCAATGAGCAGTTCTTC	CASSGTGGSNEQFF
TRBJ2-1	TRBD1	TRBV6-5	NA	TGTGCCAGCAGCTTGACAGGGGAGGCAGATGAGCAGTTCTTC	CASSLTGEADEQFF
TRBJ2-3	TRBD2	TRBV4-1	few	TGCGCCAGCAGCCAAGATGTCGCGGGGGTGTCAGATACGCAGTATTTT	CASSQDVAGVSDTQYF
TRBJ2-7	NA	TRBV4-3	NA	TGCGCCAGCAGCCTCAGCCAGGAGTCCTACGAGCAGTACTTC	CASSLSQESYEQYF
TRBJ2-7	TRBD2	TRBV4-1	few	TGCGCCAGCAGCCAAGGTGAGCGGGAGCTCTTCTACGAGCAGTACTTC	CASSQGERELFYEQYF
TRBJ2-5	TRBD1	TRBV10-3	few	TGTGCCATCAGTGACTCAGGGGGTATTGAGACCCAGTACTTC	CAISDSGGIETQYF
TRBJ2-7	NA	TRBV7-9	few	TGTGCCAGCAGCTTAAAAGGGGCCTACGAGCAGTACTTC	CASSLKGAYEQYF
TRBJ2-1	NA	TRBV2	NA	TGTGCCAGCACCCCCCCCAGCAATGAGCAGTTCTTC	CASTPPSNEQFF
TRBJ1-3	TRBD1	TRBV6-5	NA	TGTGCCAGCAGGGGGGACAGGCCCCGCGGAAACACCATATATTTT	CASRGDRPRGNTIYF
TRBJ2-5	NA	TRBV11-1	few	TGTGCCAGCAGCTTAGGCGAAGGGGACCAGTACTTC	CASSLGEGDQYF
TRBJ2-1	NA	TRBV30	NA	TGTGCCTGGAGTAATGGCATTGCGGGCAATGAGCAGTTCTTC	CAWSNGIAGNEQFF
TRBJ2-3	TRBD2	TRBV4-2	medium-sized	TGTGCCAGCAGCCAAGATCTGGGCGGGGGGGCCACAGATACGCAGTATTTT	CASSQDLGGGATDTQYF
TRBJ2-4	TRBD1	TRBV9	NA	TGTGCCAGCAGCGGACGACAGGGGAAAAACATTCAGTACTTC	CASSGRQGKNIQYF
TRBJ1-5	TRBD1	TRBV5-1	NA	TGCGCCAGCAGCTTGGCTGGGACAGGGCATCAGCCCCAGCATTTT	CASSLAGTGHQPQHF
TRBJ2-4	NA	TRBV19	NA	TGTGCCAGTAGTATAGGGACGGGGTTAGCCAAAAACATTCAGTACTTC	CASSIGTGLAKNIQYF
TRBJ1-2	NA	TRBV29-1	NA	TGCAGCGTTGATCCCACCCCAGGGGCCGCGACCTATGGCTACACCTTC	CSVDPTPGAATYGYTF
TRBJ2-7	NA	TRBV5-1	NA	TGCGCCAGCAGACAAATTGGAGGACCCCCCTACGAGCAGTACTTC	CASRQIGGPPYEQYF
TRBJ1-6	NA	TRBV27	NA	TGTGCCAGCAGTTTGTCTAGGGGAAGTTCACCCCTCCACTTT	CASSLSRGSSPLHF
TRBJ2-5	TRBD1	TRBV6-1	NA	TGTGCCAGCAGTTGGGACAGCCTGTACTTC	CASSWDSLYF
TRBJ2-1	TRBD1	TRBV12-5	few	TGTGCTAGTGGTCGACAGGGGACATGGAGTGAGCAGTTCTTC	CASGRQGTWSEQFF
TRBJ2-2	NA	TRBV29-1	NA	TGCAGCGTTGCGAAACAGGGAAACGGGGAGCTGTTTTTT	CSVAKQGNGELFF
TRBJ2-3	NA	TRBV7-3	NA	TGTGCCAGCAGCTCCTCGACGGATACGCAGTATTTT	CASSSSTDTQYF
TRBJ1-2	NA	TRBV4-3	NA	TGCGCCAGCAGCCAAGTTTTGGCAGGGGATTATGGCTACACCTTC	CASSQVLAGDYGYTF
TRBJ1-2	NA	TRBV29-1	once	TGCAGCGTTGAGGTACGGGGGGACGGCTACACCTTC	CSVEVRGDGYTF
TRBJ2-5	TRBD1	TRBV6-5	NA	TGTGCCAGCAGTGGATTCCAGGGGGCTGCGGAGACCCAGTACTTC	CASSGFQGAAETQYF
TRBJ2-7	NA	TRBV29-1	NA	TGCAGCGTAAAGGCAGGGAGGTACGAGCAGTACTTC	CSVKAGRYEQYF
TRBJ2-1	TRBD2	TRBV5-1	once	TGCGCCAGCAGCTCGGGACTAGCGGGGAACCAGGGATGGGATGAGCAGTTCTTC	CASSSGLAGNQGWDEQFF
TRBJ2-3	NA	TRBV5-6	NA	TGTGCCAGCAGCTTGGCCGGGGATACGCAGTATTTT	CASSLAGDTQYF
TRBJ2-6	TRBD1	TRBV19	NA	TGTGCCAGTAGATTGCAGGGGGTCGACTCTGGGGCCAACGTCCTGACTTTC	CASRLQGVDSGANVLTF
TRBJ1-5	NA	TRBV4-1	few	TGCGCCAGCAGCCAAAGGGAAGGTCAGCCCCAGCATTTT	CASSQREGQPQHF
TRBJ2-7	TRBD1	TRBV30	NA	TGTGCCTGGAGTACCGGGACAGGGGTCCACGAGCAGTACTTC	CAWSTGTGVHEQYF
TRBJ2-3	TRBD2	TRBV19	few	TGTGCCAGTAGTATCGAGCGGGGAAGGGATACGCAGTATTTT	CASSIERGRDTQYF
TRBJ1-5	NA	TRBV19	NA	TGTGCCAGTAGTATCAGGGGTGACAATCAGCCCCAGCATTTT	CASSIRGDNQPQHF
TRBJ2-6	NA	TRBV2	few	TGTGCCAGCAGTGAACTGACTGGGGGGGCTTTATACTCTGGGGCCAACGTCCTGACTTTC	CASSELTGGALYSGANVLTF
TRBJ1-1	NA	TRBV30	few	TGTGCCCGCTCAGGGAGAGGTTGGAACACTGAAGCTTTCTTT	CARSGRGWNTEAFF
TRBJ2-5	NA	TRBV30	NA	TGTGCCTGGAGTGACGTGCAGGGGGGGATTCTTGAGCAGTACTTC	CAWSDVQGGILEQYF
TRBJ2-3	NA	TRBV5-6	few	TGTGCCAGCGGAAATAGCTGGTCGCAGTATTTT	CASGNSWSQYF
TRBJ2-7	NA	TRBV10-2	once	TGCGCCAGCAGTGATAAAGGGTTCGTCGGCGAGCAGTACTTC	CASSDKGFVGEQYF
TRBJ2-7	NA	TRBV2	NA	TGTGCCAGCAGTTATATGCCCCGCTACGAGCAGTACTTC	CASSYMPRYEQYF
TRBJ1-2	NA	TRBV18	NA	TGTGCCAGCTCACCACTCGCAGGGCCTACGGACTATGGCTACACCTTC	CASSPLAGPTDYGYTF
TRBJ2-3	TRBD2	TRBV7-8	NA	TGTGCCAGCAGCCCGGGACTAGCAGGAGGCACAGATACGCAGTATTTT	CASSPGLAGGTDTQYF
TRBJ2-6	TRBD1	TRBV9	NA	TGTGCCAGCAGCGTTCAGACAGGGGACTCTGGGGCCAACGTCCTGACTTTC	CASSVQTGDSGANVLTF
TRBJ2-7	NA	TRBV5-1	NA	TGCGCCAGCAGCATAGCCGGGGGAGGATACGAGCAGTACTTC	CASSIAGGGYEQYF
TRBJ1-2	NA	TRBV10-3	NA	TGTGCCATCAGTGTCCATGGAGAAGCTAACTATGGCTACACCTTC	CAISVHGEANYGYTF
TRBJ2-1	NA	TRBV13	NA	TGTGCCAGCAGCTCACAGGACTACAATGAGCAGTTCTTC	CASSSQDYNEQFF